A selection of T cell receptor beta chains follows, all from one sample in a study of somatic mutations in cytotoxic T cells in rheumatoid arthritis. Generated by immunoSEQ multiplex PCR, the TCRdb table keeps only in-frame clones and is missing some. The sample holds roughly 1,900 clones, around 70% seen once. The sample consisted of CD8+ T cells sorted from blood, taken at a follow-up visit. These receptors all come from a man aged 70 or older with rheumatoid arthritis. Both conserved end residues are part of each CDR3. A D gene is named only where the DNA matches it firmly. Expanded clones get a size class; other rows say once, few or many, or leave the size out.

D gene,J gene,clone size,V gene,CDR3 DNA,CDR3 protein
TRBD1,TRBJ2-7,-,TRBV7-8,TGTGCCAGCAGCTTCTTTCGGACAGGTATTAACGAGCAGTACTTC,CASSFFRTGINEQYF
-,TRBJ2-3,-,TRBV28,TGTGCCAGCAGTTTCGCAGATCTAGCAGAAAACACAGATACGCAGTATTTT,CASSFADLAENTDTQYF
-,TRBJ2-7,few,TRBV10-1,TGCGCCAGCAGCTTAAAACAGGGTTGGGAGCAGTACTTC,CASSLKQGWEQYF
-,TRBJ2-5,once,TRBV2,TGTGCCAGCAGTGAACCGGACTTAGGGACCCAGTACTTC,CASSEPDLGTQYF
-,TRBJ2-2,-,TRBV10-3,TGTGCCATCAGTGGAGGGAACACCGGGGAGCTGTTTTTT,CAISGGNTGELFF
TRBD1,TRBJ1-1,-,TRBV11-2,TGTGCCAGCAGCCTTAGGGGACAGGGGAAGAGGGTAACTGAAGCTTTCTTT,CASSLRGQGKRVTEAFF
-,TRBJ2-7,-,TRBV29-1,TGCAGCGTTGAAACCGATTATTACGAGCAGTACTTC,CSVETDYYEQYF
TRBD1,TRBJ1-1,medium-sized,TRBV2,TGTGCCAGCAGTGGACGACAGGGCTACACTGAAGCTTTCTTT,CASSGRQGYTEAFF
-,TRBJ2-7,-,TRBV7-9,TGTGCCAGCAGCCAGTTGGGTTACGAGCAGTACTTC,CASSQLGYEQYF
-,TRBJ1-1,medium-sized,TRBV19,TGTGCCAGTAGTATGTGGGGGAACACTGAAGCTTTCTTT,CASSMWGNTEAFF
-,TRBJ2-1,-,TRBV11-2,TGTGCCAGCAGCTTGGGAGGTGAGCAGTTCTTC,CASSLGGEQFF
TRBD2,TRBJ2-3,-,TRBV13,TGTGCCAGCAGCTCCCGACTAGCGGGAGAGGGCACAGATACGCAGTATTTT,CASSSRLAGEGTDTQYF
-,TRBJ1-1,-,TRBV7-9,TGTGCCAGCAGCTTAGGGACCTCGAACACTGAAGCTTTCTTT,CASSLGTSNTEAFF
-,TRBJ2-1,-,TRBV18,TGTGCCAGCTCAGGGACCAACAATGAGCAGTTCTTC,CASSGTNNEQFF
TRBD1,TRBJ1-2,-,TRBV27,TGTGCCAGCAGTTTAGGGGGACAGCATAACTATGGCTACACCTTC,CASSLGGQHNYGYTF
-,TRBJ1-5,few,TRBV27,TGTGCCAGCAGTTTGACGGAGGGGCGGCCCCAGCATTTT,CASSLTEGRPQHF
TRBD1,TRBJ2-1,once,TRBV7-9,TGTGCCAGCAGCTACCGGGACAGGGGTAGAAATGAGCAGTTCTTC,CASSYRDRGRNEQFF
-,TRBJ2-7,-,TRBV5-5,TGTGCCAGCAGCTTGAAAAGCAACCCTTACGAGGAGCAGTACTTC,CASSLKSNPYEEQYF
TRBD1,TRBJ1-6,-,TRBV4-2,TGTGCCAGCAGCCAGGGGGACAGGGGGAGTTCACCCCTCCACTTT,CASSQGDRGSSPLHF
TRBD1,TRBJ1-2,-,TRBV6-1,TGTGCCAGCAGTGAAGAGGGACAGGGGGCTTTGGGCTACACCTTC,CASSEEGQGALGYTF
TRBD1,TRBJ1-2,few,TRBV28,TGTGCCAGCAGACTCCGGGACAGGGATGGCTACACCTTC,CASRLRDRDGYTF
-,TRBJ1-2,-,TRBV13,TGTGCCAGCAGCTTGGGGTCGGCCGGACACTATGGCTACACCTTC,CASSLGSAGHYGYTF
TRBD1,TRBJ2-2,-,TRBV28,TGTGCCAGCAGTCTACCACCGGGACAGGGGGAGACCGGGGAGCTGTTTTTT,CASSLPPGQGETGELFF
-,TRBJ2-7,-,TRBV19,TGTGCCAGTAGTATAGATCTACGCGGTTCGCGGCGGGAGCAGTACTTC,CASSIDLRGSRREQYF
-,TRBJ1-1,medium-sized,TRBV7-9,TGTGCCAGCAGCTACGGAAAGAACACTGAAGCTTTCTTT,CASSYGKNTEAFF
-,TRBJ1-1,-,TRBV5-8,TGTGCCAGCAGCTTGCAAGGAGCCGCGGGAGCTTTCTTT,CASSLQGAAGAFF
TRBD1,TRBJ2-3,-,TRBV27,TGTGCCAGCAGTGATGGGACAGTTCTCACAGATACGCAGTATTTT,CASSDGTVLTDTQYF
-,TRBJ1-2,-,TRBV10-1,TGCGCCAGCAGTGCAGACAGATACCCGTTTTATGGCTACACCTTC,CASSADRYPFYGYTF
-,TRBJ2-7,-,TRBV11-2,TGTGCCAGCAGCCCAGGAAGCGGGCCCTTCTACGAGCAGTACTTC,CASSPGSGPFYEQYF
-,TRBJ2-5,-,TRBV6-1,TGTGCCAGCAGTAGGGGTCCGGAGGAGACCCAGTACTTC,CASSRGPEETQYF
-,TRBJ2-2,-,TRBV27,TGTGCCAGCAGTTTATTTGGGTCCGGGGAGCTGTTTTTT,CASSLFGSGELFF
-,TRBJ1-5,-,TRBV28,TGTGCCAGCAGTTTCGGGCAATTTCAGCCCCAGCATTTT,CASSFGQFQPQHF
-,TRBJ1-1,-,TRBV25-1,TGTGCCAGCAGTGATGATTGGCTGCCTGAAGCTTTCTTT,CASSDDWLPEAFF
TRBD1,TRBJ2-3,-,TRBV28,TGTGCCAGCAGTCCCAGGGGGCGAGGAGCAGATACGCAGTATTTT,CASSPRGRGADTQYF
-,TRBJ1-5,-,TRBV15,TGTGCCACCAGCAGAGAACTAGAGCCCCAGCATTTT,CATSRELEPQHF
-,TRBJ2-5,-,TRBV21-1,TGTGCCAGCAGCCTCTACCGGGACAGGGAGGAGACCCAGTACTTC,CASSLYRDREETQYF
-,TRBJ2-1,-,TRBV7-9,TGTGCCAGCAGCTTAGTTCATCGGGACAACAATGAGCAGTTCTTC,CASSLVHRDNNEQFF
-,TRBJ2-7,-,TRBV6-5,TGTGCCAGCAGTTACTCGACACCCGGATACGAGCAGTACTTC,CASSYSTPGYEQYF
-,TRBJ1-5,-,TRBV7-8,TGTGCCAGCAGCTTGGCAGGGAGCCAGCCCCAGCATTTT,CASSLAGSQPQHF
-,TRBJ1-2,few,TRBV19,TGTGCCAGTAGTATGGTGGGGGCTAACTATGGCTACACCTTC,CASSMVGANYGYTF
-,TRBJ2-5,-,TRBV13,TGTGCCAGCAGCTCGAAGGGTGGCGGCAAAGAGACCCAGTACTTC,CASSSKGGGKETQYF
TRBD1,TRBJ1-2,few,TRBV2,TGTGCCAGCAGTGAAGCGATACGGACAGGGAGAGCCTATGGCTACACCTTC,CASSEAIRTGRAYGYTF
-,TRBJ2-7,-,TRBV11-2,TGTGCCAGCAGTGACAACTCCTACGAGCAGTACTTC,CASSDNSYEQYF
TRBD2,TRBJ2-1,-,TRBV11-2,TGTGCCAGCAGCTCCATGCCGGGGGGGAAATTACTCAATGAGCAGTTCTTC,CASSSMPGGKLLNEQFF
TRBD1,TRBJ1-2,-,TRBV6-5,TGTGCCAGCAGTTCCGAGCAGGGGGCGGTTGGCTACACCTTC,CASSSEQGAVGYTF
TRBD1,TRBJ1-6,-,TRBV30,TGTGCCTGGAGTGTAGGGACAGGGGGCGCGGGTCTTAAGAGCTCCTATAATTCACCCCTCCACTTT,CAWSVGTGGAGLKSSYNSPLHF
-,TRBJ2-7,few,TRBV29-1,TGCAGCGTTTTTATCCAGGGCCCCTACGAGCAGTACTTC,CSVFIQGPYEQYF
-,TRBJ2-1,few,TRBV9,TGTGCCAGCAGCACGCAGGGGAGCTCCTACAATGAGCAGTTCTTC,CASSTQGSSYNEQFF
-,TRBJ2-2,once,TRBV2,TGTGCCAGCAGTGAAGGGCAGGGCAACACCGGGGAGCTGTTTTTT,CASSEGQGNTGELFF
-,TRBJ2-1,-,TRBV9,TGTGCCAGCAGCGCCCGACTAGGTTTAGATGAGCAGTTCTTC,CASSARLGLDEQFF
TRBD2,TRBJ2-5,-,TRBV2,TGTGCCAGCAGTGAAAGGACTAGCGGGGTTCTTCAAGAGACCCAGTACTTC,CASSERTSGVLQETQYF
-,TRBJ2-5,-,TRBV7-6,TGTGCCAGCAGCTTGACAGGACTTGAGACCCAGTACTTC,CASSLTGLETQYF
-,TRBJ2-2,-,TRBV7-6,TGTGCCAGCAGCTGGGGGGTACCCCCATCCGGGGAGCTGTTTTTT,CASSWGVPPSGELFF
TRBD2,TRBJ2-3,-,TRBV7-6,TGTGCCAGCAGCCCGCCTAGCGGGGGTGATACGCAGTATTTT,CASSPPSGGDTQYF
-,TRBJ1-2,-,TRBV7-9,TGTGCCAGCAGCCCACGGACACCCGACGGCGACTATGGCTACACCTTC,CASSPRTPDGDYGYTF